The subject of this entry is one T cell receptor (beta chain). The data originate from a study of blood T cell repertoires in COVID-19. The germline CDR1 and CDR2 sequences are MDHEN and SYDVKM. The CDR3 length is 15 residues. The V segment lost 5 bases and the J segment 3 bases; nucleotides outside the gene matches: 9. Data came from immunoSEQ multiplex PCR; TCRdb stores just in-frame clones and leaves some out. The sample has more than 250,000 clones; approximately 85% are singletons. The chain joins TRBV28 to TRBJ2-7, with 8 bases that match TRBD2. Sequenced material: peripheral blood. This TCR was recovered from a woman aged 50 to 60 with acute or convalescent COVID-19. CDR3 protein: CASSLSGNPHYEQYF. In nucleotides, the CDR3 is TGTGCCAGCAGTCTTAGCGGGAACCCCCACTACGAGCAGTACTTC.